This T cell receptor (beta chain) was observed in a study of T cell repertoires in ileal Crohn's disease. General observations from the study: Clonality above 26.8% at surgery always came with endoscopic recurrence.

On this clone: Its target is unknown.

Clones were sequenced by immunoSEQ multiplex PCR, and TCRdb holds only the in-frame ones, with some missing. This sample has tens of thousands of clones, with roughly 81% found just once. With 4 bases clipped from V and 4 bases from J, the junction kept 9 bases outside the gene matches. CDR3 size: 17 residues. CDR1 is SGDLS and CDR2 is YYNGEE in the germline V gene. The clonotype was recovered from an adult with Crohn's disease. V gene TRBV9 combines with J gene TRBJ2-1; 12 bases agree with TRBD2. Sequenced input: ileal tissue. CDR3 loop: CASSKRTSGDLYNEQFF. CDR3 in DNA: TGTGCCAGCAGCAAACGGACTAGCGGGGACCTTTACAATGAGCAGTTCTTC.